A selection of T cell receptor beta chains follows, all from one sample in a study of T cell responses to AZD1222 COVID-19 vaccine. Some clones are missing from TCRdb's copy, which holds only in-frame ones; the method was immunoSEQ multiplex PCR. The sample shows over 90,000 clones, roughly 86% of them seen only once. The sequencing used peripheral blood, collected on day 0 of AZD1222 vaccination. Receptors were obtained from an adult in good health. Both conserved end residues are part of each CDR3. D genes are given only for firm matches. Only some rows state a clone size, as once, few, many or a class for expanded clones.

DNA: TGTGCCAGCATGAGGGTGGGTACTTCCTACGAGCAGTACTTC; CDR3: CASMRVGTSYEQYF; D: NA; J: TRBJ2-7; V: TRBV6-5; size: NA
DNA: TGTGCCAGCACGGGACACTCTGGGGCCAACGTCCTGACTTTC; CDR3: CASTGHSGANVLTF; D: NA; J: TRBJ2-6; V: TRBV28; size: NA
DNA: TGTGCCAGCAGCCAGAGTACAGGCACTTGGGCTGAAGCTTTCTTT; CDR3: CASSQSTGTWAEAFF; D: NA; J: TRBJ1-1; V: TRBV5-5; size: once
DNA: TGTGCCAGCAGTTACTACGGGCGGAGCAATCAGCCCCAGCATTTT; CDR3: CASSYYGRSNQPQHF; D: NA; J: TRBJ1-5; V: TRBV6-2/TRBV6-3; size: NA
DNA: TGTGCCAGCAGTGAAGCGGGATTATATGGCTACACCTTC; CDR3: CASSEAGLYGYTF; D: NA; J: TRBJ1-2; V: TRBV6-1; size: NA
DNA: TGTGCCAGCAGCCCACCACGGCCAAAGAACACTGAAGCTTTCTTT; CDR3: CASSPPRPKNTEAFF; D: NA; J: TRBJ1-1; V: TRBV9; size: NA
DNA: TGTGCCAGCAGCTCGGGACCGAGGGGGGAGCAGTACTTC; CDR3: CASSSGPRGEQYF; D: NA; J: TRBJ2-7; V: TRBV11-2; size: NA
DNA: TGTGCCAGCAGCCAAGAGGGACACGGCAATCAGCCCCAGCATTTT; CDR3: CASSQEGHGNQPQHF; D: NA; J: TRBJ1-5; V: TRBV3-1/TRBV3-2; size: NA
DNA: TGTGCCAGCAGTTACCTCCAGGGAAGGAATGAGCAGTTCTTC; CDR3: CASSYLQGRNEQFF; D: NA; J: TRBJ2-1; V: TRBV6-2/TRBV6-3; size: NA
DNA: TGTGCCAGAAAGACAGGGCGCTACAATGAGCAGTTCTTC; CDR3: CARKTGRYNEQFF; D: TRBD1; J: TRBJ2-1; V: TRBV2; size: NA
DNA: TGTGCCAGCAAGAGAGTGGCGGGGGGGCCGTACGAGCAGTACTTC; CDR3: CASKRVAGGPYEQYF; D: TRBD2; J: TRBJ2-7; V: TRBV25-1; size: NA
DNA: TGTGCCAGCAGCCCCGGGGCCAGGGCGAATTCACCCCTCCACTTT; CDR3: CASSPGARANSPLHF; D: NA; J: TRBJ1-6; V: TRBV6-5; size: few
DNA: TGTGCCAGCAGCCAAGAATTCGGGACAGAGCCACAAGAGACCCAGTACTTC; CDR3: CASSQEFGTEPQETQYF; D: TRBD1; J: TRBJ2-5; V: TRBV14; size: few
DNA: TGTGCCAGCAGTTCTGCCCCAGCGGGAGGGCAGGATACGCAGTATTTT; CDR3: CASSSAPAGGQDTQYF; D: TRBD2; J: TRBJ2-3; V: TRBV6-6; size: NA
DNA: TGCGCCAGCAGCACGGGACAGGGGTCCGGGGAGCTGTTTTTT; CDR3: CASSTGQGSGELFF; D: TRBD1; J: TRBJ2-2; V: TRBV5-1; size: NA
DNA: TGTGCCAGCTCACCAAAAAGGACTAGCGCGAACACCGGGGAGCTGTTTTTT; CDR3: CASSPKRTSANTGELFF; D: TRBD2; J: TRBJ2-2; V: TRBV18; size: NA
DNA: TGTGCCAGCAGCTCGGGACAAAATCAGCCCCAGCATTTT; CDR3: CASSSGQNQPQHF; D: NA; J: TRBJ1-5; V: TRBV5-4; size: many
DNA: TGTGCCAGCAGTAACTTGACTAGCGGGAGCTCCTACGAGCAGTACTTC; CDR3: CASSNLTSGSSYEQYF; D: TRBD2; J: TRBJ2-7; V: TRBV6-2/TRBV6-3; size: NA
DNA: TGTGCCAGCAGCCCCCCTAGCACAGATACGCAGTATTTT; CDR3: CASSPPSTDTQYF; D: NA; J: TRBJ2-3; V: TRBV9; size: few
DNA: TGTGCCAGCTACCCGGGCAGTTCTGGAAACACCATATATTTT; CDR3: CASYPGSSGNTIYF; D: NA; J: TRBJ1-3; V: TRBV28; size: NA
DNA: TGTGCCAGCAGTTCCGGGACCCGCACAGATACGCAGTATTTT; CDR3: CASSSGTRTDTQYF; D: NA; J: TRBJ2-3; V: TRBV28; size: NA
DNA: TGTGCCAGCAGTACAAATATGGGCAATCAGCCCCAGCATTTT; CDR3: CASSTNMGNQPQHF; D: NA; J: TRBJ1-5; V: TRBV28; size: NA
DNA: TGTGCCAGCAGCCTCTCGGGGGAGGGCCATTTCTACGAGCAGTACTTC; CDR3: CASSLSGEGHFYEQYF; D: TRBD2; J: TRBJ2-7; V: TRBV9; size: NA
DNA: TGTGCCAGTAGTATAGTTTCAGGGTTCGGGCAGCCCCAGCATTTT; CDR3: CASSIVSGFGQPQHF; D: NA; J: TRBJ1-5; V: TRBV19; size: NA
DNA: TGTGCCACCAGGACAGGGATGGACAGGGACACCTTC; CDR3: CATRTGMDRDTF; D: TRBD1; J: TRBJ1-2; V: TRBV19; size: NA
DNA: TGTGCCAGCAGTGATAGGGGGTACGAGCAGTACTTC; CDR3: CASSDRGYEQYF; D: NA; J: TRBJ2-7; V: TRBV6-1; size: NA
DNA: TGCGCCAGCAGCCTACCGGGTCAAGAGACCCAGTACTTC; CDR3: CASSLPGQETQYF; D: NA; J: TRBJ2-5; V: TRBV5-1; size: NA
DNA: TGTGCCAGCAGCTTGAGTGCTATAGGAGGCTACGAGCAGTACTTC; CDR3: CASSLSAIGGYEQYF; D: NA; J: TRBJ2-7; V: TRBV7-6; size: NA
DNA: TGTGCCAGCAGTTGGAGGAGGAACACTGAAGCTTTCTTT; CDR3: CASSWRRNTEAFF; D: NA; J: TRBJ1-1; V: TRBV28; size: NA